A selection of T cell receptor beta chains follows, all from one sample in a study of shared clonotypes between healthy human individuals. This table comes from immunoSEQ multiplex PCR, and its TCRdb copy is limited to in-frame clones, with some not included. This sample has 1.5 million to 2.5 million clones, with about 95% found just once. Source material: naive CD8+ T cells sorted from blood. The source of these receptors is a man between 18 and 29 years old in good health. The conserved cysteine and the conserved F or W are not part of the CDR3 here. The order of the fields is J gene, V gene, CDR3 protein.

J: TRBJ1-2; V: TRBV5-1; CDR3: ASSLDPGVGSGYT
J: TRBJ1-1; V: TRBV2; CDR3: ASSYLLLEAF
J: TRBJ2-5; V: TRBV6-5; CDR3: ASSYDQGYQVGQY
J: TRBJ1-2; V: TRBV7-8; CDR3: ASSSDTINYGYT
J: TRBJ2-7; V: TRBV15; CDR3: ATSNSYEQY
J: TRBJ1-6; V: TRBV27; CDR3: ASTLGGANSPLH
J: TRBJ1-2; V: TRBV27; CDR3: ASSPTLGYGYT
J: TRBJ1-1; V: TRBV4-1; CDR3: ASSQVPEMNTEAF
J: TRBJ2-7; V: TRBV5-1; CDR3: ASSLGQGYDEQY
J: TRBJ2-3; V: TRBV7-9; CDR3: ASSLGSVATQY
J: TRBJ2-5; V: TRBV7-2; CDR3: ASSYRESETQY
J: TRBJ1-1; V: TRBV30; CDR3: AWSVGGETEAF
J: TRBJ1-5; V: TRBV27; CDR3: ASSPIGGNQPQH
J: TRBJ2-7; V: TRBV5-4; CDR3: ASSYKGGYEQY
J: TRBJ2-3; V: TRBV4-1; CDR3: ASSLSADTQY
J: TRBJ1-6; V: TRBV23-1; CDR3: ASRPQENNSPLH
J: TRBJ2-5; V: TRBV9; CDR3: ASSVEGGSYRETQY
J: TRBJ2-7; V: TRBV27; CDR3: ASSLSSGWDEQY
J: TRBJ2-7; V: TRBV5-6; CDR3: ASSLAQYEQY
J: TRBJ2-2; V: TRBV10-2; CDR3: ASSQEGESYPNTGELF
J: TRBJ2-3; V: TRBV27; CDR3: ASSESGGAPDTQY
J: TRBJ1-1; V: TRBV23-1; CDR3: ASRRRGPTEAF
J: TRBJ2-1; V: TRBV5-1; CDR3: ASSDPSGTSGVSSYNEQF
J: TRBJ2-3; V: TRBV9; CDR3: ASSESGSMADTQY
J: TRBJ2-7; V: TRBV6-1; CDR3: ALRGIQQGAYEQY
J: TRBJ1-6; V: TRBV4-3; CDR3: ASSQEWRQKGGRGYNSPLH
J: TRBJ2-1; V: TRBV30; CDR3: AWNLDAGVEQF
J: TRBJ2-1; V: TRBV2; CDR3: ASSQVGSDEQF
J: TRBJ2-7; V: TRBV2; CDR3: ASSSGQGADEQY
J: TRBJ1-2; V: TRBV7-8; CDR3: ASSLQGADYGYT
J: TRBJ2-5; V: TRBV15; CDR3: ATSRDSLVETQY
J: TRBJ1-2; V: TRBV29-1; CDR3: SVEDGTGNYGYT
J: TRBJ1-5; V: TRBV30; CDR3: AWSPGGTGDNQPQH
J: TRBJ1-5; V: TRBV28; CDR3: ASSSIRAGNQPQH
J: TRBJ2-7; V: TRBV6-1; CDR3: ASSEGGSPPYYEQY
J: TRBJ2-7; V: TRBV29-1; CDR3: SVFGLAGAYEQY
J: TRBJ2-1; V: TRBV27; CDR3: ASSPRGPANEQF
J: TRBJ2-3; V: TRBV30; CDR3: AWSLLGTGPDTQY
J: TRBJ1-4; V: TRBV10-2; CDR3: ASSESWLTNEKLF
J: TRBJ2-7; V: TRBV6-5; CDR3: ASSSGGSYEQY
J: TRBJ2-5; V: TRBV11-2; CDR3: ASSLGGVMLKETQY
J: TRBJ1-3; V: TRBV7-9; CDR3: ASSLDGNSGNTIY
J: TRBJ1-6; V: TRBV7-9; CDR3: ASSSIDRDYSPLH
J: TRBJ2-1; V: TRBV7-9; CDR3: ASSPGLAASSYNEQF
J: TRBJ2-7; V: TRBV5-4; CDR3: ASSNPSGSSYEQY
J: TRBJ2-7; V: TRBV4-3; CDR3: ASSQDWEAGNEQY
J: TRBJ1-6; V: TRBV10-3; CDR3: RPGEHSPLH
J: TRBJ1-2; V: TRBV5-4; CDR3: ASSLEGGRNYGYT
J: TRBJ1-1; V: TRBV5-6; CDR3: ASSPGNVGEAF
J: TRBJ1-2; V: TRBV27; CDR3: ASRSSPGGDGYT
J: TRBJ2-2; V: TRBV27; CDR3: ASSVDRVKTGELF
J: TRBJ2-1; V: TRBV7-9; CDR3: ASSFGRNNEQF
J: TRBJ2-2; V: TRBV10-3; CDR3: AIQQGLTGELF
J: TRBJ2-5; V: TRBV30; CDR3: AWAGGSEETQY
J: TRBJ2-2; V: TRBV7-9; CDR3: ASSPRGTGNSGELF